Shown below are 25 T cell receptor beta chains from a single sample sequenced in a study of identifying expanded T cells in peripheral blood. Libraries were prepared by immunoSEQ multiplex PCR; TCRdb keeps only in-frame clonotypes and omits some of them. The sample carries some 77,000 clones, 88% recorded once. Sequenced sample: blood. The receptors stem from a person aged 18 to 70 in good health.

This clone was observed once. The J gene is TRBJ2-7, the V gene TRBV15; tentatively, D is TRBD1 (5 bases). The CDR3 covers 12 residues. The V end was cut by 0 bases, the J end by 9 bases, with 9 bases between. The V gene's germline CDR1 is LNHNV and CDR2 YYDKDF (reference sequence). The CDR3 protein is CATSRDWGRQYF. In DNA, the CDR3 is TGTGCCACCAGCAGAGATTGGGGCCGGCAGTACTTC.

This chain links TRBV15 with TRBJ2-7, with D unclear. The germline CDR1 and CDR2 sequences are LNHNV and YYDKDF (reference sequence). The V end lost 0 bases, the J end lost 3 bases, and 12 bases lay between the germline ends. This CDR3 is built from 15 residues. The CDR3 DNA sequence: TGTGCCACCAGCAGAGAGCGCGGATTTTACTACGAGCAGTACTTC. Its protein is CATSRERGFYYEQYF.

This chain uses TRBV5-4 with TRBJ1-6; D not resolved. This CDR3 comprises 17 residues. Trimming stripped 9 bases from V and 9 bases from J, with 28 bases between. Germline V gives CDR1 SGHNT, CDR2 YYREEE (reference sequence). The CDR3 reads CATNPSLDGLRSSPLHF. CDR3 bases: TGTGCCACCAATCCCAGTCTCGACGGGTTACGTAGTTCACCCCTCCACTTT.

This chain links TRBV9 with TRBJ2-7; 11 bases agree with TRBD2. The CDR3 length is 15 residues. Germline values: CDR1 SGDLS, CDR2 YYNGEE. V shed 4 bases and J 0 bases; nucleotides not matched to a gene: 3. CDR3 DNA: TGTGCCAGCAGCACAACTAGCGGGGGCTCCTACGAGCAGTACTTC. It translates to CASSTTSGGSYEQYF.

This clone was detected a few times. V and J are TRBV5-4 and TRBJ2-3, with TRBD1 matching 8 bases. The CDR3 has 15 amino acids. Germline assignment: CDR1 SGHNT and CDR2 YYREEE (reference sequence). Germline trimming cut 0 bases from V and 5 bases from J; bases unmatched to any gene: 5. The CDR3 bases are TGTGCCAGCAGCTTGGGACAGGGGACCCAAGATACGCAGTATTTT. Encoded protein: CASSLGQGTQDTQYF. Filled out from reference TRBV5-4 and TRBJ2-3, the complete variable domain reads ETGVTQSPTHLIKTRGQQVTLRCSSQSGHNTVSWYQQALGQGPQFIFQYYREEENGRGNFPPRFSGLQFPNYSSELNVNALELDDSALYLCASSLGQGTQDTQYFGPGTRLTVL.

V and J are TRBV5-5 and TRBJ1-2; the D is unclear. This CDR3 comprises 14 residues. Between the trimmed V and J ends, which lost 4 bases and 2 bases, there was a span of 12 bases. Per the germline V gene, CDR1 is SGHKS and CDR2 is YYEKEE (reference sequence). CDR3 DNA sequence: TGTGCCAGCAGCCCTATAAGGGCAAACTATGGCTACACCTTC. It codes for CASSPIRANYGYTF.

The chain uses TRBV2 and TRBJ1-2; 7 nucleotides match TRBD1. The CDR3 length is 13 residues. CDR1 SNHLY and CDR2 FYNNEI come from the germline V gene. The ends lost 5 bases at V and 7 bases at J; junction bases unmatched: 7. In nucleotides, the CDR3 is TGTGCCAGCAGTAACAGGGGAGATACTGGCTACACCTTC. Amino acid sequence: CASSNRGDTGYTF.

In DNA, the CDR3 is TGTGCCAGCAGCTTCCATCGCGAGTTTAATTCACCCCTCCACTTT. Protein sequence: CASSFHREFNSPLHF. The chain has TRBV7-9 and TRBJ1-6; D ambiguous. Germline V gives CDR1 SEHNR, CDR2 FQNEAQ (reference sequence). V lost 3 bases and J 6 bases, leaving 12 bases between the germline ends. The CDR3 runs to 15 residues.

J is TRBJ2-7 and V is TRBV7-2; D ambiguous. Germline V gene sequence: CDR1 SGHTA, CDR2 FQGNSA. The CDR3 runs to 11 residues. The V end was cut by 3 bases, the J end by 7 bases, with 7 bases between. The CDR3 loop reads CASSFQREQYF. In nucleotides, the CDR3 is TGTGCCAGCAGCTTTCAAAGGGAGCAGTACTTC.

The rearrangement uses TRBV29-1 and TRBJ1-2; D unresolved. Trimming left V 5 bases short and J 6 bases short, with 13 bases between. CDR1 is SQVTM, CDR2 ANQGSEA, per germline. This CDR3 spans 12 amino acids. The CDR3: CSVPNLANGYTF. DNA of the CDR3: TGCAGCGTTCCCAATTTGGCCAATGGCTACACCTTC.

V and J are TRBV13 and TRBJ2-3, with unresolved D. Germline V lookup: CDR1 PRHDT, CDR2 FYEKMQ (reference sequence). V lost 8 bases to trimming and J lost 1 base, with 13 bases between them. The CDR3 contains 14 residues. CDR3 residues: CASEDRQGTDTQYF. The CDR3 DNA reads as TGTGCCAGCGAGGACCGCCAGGGCACAGATACGCAGTATTTT. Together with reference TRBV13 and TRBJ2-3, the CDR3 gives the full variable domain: AAGVIQSPRHLIKEKRETATLKCYPIPRHDTVYWYQQGPGQDPQFLISFYEKMQSDKGSIPDRFSAQQFSDYHSELNMSSLELGDSALYFCASEDRQGTDTQYFGPGTRLTVL.

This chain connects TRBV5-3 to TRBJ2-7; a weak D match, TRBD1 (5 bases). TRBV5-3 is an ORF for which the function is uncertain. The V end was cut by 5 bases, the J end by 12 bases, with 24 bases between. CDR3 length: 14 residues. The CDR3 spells CARSYSVQGFRLYF. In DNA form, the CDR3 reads TGTGCCAGAAGTTATTCTGTCCAGGGTTTTAGGTTGTACTTC.

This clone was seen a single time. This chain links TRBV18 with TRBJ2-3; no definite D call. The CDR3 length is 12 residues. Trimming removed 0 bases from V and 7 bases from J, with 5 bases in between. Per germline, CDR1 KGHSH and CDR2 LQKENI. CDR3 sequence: CASSPPGNTQYF. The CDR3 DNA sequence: TGTGCCAGCTCACCACCGGGAAATACGCAGTATTTT.

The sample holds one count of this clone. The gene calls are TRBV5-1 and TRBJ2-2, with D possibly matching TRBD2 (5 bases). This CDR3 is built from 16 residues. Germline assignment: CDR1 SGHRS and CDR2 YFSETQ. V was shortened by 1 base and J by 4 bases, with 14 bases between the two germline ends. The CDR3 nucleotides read TGCGCCAGCAGCTTGACGGCCAACCGGGGCACCGGGGAGCTGTTTTTT. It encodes CASSLTANRGTGELFF. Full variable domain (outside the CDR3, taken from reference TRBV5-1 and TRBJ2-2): KAGVTQTPRYLIKTRGQQVTLSCSPISGHRSVSWYQQTPGQGLQFLFEYFSETQRNKGNFPGRFSGRQFSNSRSEMNVSTLELGDSALYLCASSLTANRGTGELFFGEGSRLTVL.

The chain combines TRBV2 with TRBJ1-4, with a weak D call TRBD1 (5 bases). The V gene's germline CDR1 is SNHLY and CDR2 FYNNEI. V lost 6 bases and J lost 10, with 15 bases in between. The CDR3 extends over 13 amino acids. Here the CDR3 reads CASRQDEVGKLFF. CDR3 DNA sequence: TGTGCCAGCAGACAGGATGAAGTGGGAAAACTGTTTTTT.

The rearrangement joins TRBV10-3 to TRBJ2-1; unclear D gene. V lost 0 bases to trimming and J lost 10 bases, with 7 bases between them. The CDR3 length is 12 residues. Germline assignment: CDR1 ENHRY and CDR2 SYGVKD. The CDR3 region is CAISESWVEQFF. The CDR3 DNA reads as TGTGCCATCAGTGAGTCATGGGTAGAGCAGTTCTTC.

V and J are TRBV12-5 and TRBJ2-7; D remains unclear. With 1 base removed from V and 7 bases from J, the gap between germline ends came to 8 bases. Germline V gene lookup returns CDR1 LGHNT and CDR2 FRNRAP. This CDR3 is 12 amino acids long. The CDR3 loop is CASGLGVREQYF. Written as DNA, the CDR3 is TGTGCTAGTGGTTTGGGAGTGAGAGAGCAGTACTTC.

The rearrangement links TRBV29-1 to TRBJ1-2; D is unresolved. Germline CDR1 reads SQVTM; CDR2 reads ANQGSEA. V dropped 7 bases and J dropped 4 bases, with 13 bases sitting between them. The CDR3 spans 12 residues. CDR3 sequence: CSAVADLYGYTF. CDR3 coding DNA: TGCAGCGCAGTAGCAGACCTCTATGGCTACACCTTC. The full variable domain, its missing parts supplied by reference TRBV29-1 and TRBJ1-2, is SAVISQKPSRDICQRGTSLTIQCQVDSQVTMMFWYRQQPGQSLTLIATANQGSEATYESGFVIDKFPISRPNLTFSTLTVSNMSPEDSSIYLCSAVADLYGYTFGSGTRLTVV.

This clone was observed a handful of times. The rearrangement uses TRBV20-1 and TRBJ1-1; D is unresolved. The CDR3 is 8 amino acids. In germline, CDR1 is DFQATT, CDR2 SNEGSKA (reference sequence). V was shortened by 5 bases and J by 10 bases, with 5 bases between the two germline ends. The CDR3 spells CSARRAFF. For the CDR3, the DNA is TGCAGTGCTCGGAGAGCTTTCTTT.

As DNA, the CDR3 is TGTGCCAGCAGCGTGTCTACAACTAATGAAAAACTGTTTTTT. Its translation: CASSVSTTNEKLFF. J is TRBJ1-4 and V is TRBV9; no definite D call. The V end lost 2 bases, the J end lost 0 bases, and 5 bases lay between the germline ends. Looked up from germline, CDR1 is SGDLS and CDR2 is YYNGEE. This CDR3 region has 14 residues.

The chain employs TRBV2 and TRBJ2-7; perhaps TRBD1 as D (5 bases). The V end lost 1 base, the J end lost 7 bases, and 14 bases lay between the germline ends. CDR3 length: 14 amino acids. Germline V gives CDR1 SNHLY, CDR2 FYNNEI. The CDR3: CASSEGTTISEQYF. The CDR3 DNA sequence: TGTGCCAGCAGTGAAGGGACAACAATATCAGAGCAGTACTTC.

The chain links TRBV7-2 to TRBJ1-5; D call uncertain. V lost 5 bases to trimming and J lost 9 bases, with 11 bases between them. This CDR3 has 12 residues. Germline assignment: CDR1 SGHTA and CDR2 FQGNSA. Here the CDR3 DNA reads TGTGCCAGCAGCGGCTGGGCTCGGCCCCAGCATTTT. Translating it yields CASSGWARPQHF.

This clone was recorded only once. Here the CDR3 reads CASSPRQATNEKLFF. CDR3 nucleotides: TGTGCCAGCAGCCCCCGGCAAGCAACTAATGAAAAACTGTTTTTT. This chain uses TRBV7-9 with TRBJ1-4; no clear D. The V end lost 5 bases, the J end lost 0 bases, and 10 bases lay between the germline ends. The CDR3 loop spans 15 amino acids. Germline loops: CDR1 SEHNR, CDR2 FQNEAQ (reference sequence).

The CDR3 spells CASSQDLRVTGGHRQYF. DNA of the CDR3: TGTGCCAGCAGCCAAGATTTAAGGGTAACGGGCGGGCATAGGCAGTACTTC. V usage is TRBV4-2 and J usage is TRBJ2-7, with a possible D match to TRBD2 (5 bases). V dropped 0 bases and J dropped 9 bases, with 24 bases sitting between them. The germline V gene has CDR1 LGHNA and CDR2 YNFKEQ. The CDR3 has 17 amino acids.

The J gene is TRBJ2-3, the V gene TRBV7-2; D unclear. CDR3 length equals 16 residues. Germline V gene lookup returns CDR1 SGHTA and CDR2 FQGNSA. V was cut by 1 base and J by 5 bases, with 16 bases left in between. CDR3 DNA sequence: TGTGCCAGCAGCTTAGTAGGTGCAATCCCACAAGATACGCAGTATTTT. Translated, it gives CASSLVGAIPQDTQYF.